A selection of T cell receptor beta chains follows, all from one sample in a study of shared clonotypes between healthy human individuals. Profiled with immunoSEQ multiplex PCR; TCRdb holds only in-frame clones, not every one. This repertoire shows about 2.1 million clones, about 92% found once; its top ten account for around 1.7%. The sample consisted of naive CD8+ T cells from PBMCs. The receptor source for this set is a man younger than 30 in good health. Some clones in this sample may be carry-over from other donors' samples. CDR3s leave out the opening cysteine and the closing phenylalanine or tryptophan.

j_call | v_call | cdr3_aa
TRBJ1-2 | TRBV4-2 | ASSQEDRGDYGYT
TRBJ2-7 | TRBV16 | ASSQFKGDEQY
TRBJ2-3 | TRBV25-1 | ASSVSIADTQY
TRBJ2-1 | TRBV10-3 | AISPVAATSSYNEQF
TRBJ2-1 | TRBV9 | ASSVGPSGFTEQF
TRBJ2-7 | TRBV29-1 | SVGGGRTSYEQY
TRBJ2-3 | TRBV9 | ASSVSGQGRHTQY
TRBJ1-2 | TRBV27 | ASRMPGHYGYT
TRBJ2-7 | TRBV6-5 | ASSAKSYEQY
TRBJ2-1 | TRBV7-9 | ASSATGTSTEQF